The 2 T cell receptor beta chains below were found in one sample sequenced in a study of T cell responses to AZD1222 COVID-19 vaccine. The data were produced by immunoSEQ multiplex PCR, yet TCRdb's version contains in-frame clones alone and is incomplete. Among around 130,000 clones listed, 86% were seen once. This material consisted of peripheral blood, taken 28 days after the second AZD1222 dose. Source of these receptors: an adult who received the AZD1222 COVID-19 vaccine.

J is TRBJ1-5 and V is TRBV9, with a tentative D call TRBD1 (5 bases). This CDR3 comprises 13 residues. Per germline, CDR1 SGDLS and CDR2 YYNGEE. V lost 3 bases and J lost 6, with 10 bases in between. The CDR3 bases are TGTGCCAGCAGCGCCCTCGGGGGTCAGCCCCAGCATTTT. It translates to CASSALGGQPQHF.

Of note for this clone: This same CDR3 is encoded by further DNA sequences in the sample. The genes are TRBV30 and TRBJ2-2; D is undetermined. The V end was cut by 0 bases, the J end by 8 bases, with 4 bases between. The CDR3 covers 11 residues. Germline-derived CDR1 and CDR2 are GTSNPN and SVGIG (reference sequence). CDR3 nucleotides: TGTGCCTGGAGTGTCGGGGGGGAGCTGTTTTTT. Translated: CAWSVGGELFF.